The subject of this entry is one T cell receptor (beta chain). Its antigen remains unknown. The data were obtained in a study of shared clonotypes between healthy human individuals. Study-level information: Each donor had three CD4 naive, three CD4 memory, two CD8 naive and one CD8 memory plate. Study-wide points: Sampling involved blood alone; tissue repertoires likely differ. What naive subsets generally showed was a larger estimated richness than memory subsets showed.

The CDR3 totals 14 residues. Germline V CDR1 and CDR2: MGHRA, YSYEKL. Trimming took off 0 bases at V and 1 base at J, with 7 bases between the two ends. Splitting of each subset's genomic DNA was done evenly across several immunoSEQ plates. Libraries were prepared by immunoSEQ multiplex PCR; TCRdb keeps only in-frame clonotypes and omits some of them. The sample records approximately 1.4 million clones, 98% being singletons. Sequenced material: naive CD4+ T cells sorted from blood. Subset given: CD45RA+ positively selected. The sequence derives from a man younger than 40 in good health. V is TRBV4-1 and J is TRBJ2-7; D gene ambiguous. CDR3: CASSQEGLSYEQYF. CDR3 coding DNA: TGCGCCAGCAGCCAAGAAGGTTTGTCCTACGAGCAGTACTTC.